Listed here are 20 T cell receptor beta chains from one sample, sequenced in a study of post-analysis software for immune sequencing data. Prepared TCR beta cDNA libraries contained unique molecular identifiers. TCRdb called the PCR reads again in MiXCR, with one record for every CDR3 protein. The sample lists hundreds of thousands of distinct CDR3 sequences; under 70% were seen once. Overall study results and limits: Higher frequency in patients than in controls was seen for about five TRBV segments, with TRBV5-6, TRBV5-1 and TRBV20-1 among them.

What these receptors recognize is not known. The sequencing input was blood. These receptor sequences come from a girl aged 5-17 years with multiple sclerosis.

Here the CDR3 DNA reads TGCAGCGTTGAAGTGGAGCCAGGGCAAGAGACCCAGTACTTC. Its translation is CSVEVEPGQETQYF. The chain employs TRBV29-1 and TRBJ2-5; D may be TRBD1 (5 bases). Germline V gene data show CDR1 as SQVTM and CDR2 as ANQGSEA. The V gene lost 1 base and the J gene lost 2 bases, with 11 bases spanning the gap. This CDR3 is built from 14 residues.

The chain couples TRBV6-6 to TRBJ2-1; TRBD2 aligns across 8 bases. V lost 8 bases, J lost 7 bases, and 7 bases stayed unmatched. The CDR3 spans 13 residues. Germline lookup yields CDR1 MNHNY and CDR2 SVGAGI (reference sequence). CDR3 sequence reads: CASWLGGRNEQFF. The DNA of the CDR3 is TGTGCCAGCTGGTTGGGCGGGAGGAATGAGCAGTTCTTC.

This clonotype was detected once. The rearrangement joins TRBV12-3 or TRBV12-4 to TRBJ2-3; a possible D gene is TRBD1 (5 bases). The CDR3 is made up of 14 amino acids. With 9 bases removed from V and 4 bases from J, the gap between germline ends came to 17 bases. This CDR3 is CASKGIWGPDTQYF. Here the CDR3 DNA reads TGTGCCAGTAAGGGGATCTGGGGTCCAGATACGCAGTATTTT.

This clonotype was detected a few times. V gene TRBV5-1 combines with J gene TRBJ1-1; D ambiguous. Germline V gene data show CDR1 as SGHRS and CDR2 as YFSETQ. The CDR3 consists of 12 residues. V gave up 1 base and J gave up 4 bases, with 5 bases separating them. CDR3 bases: TGCGCCAGCAGCTTGACAGCCACTGAAGCTTTCTTT. It encodes CASSLTATEAFF.

This clonotype was recorded a few times. The chain carries TRBV5-1 and TRBJ2-7; D perhaps matches TRBD2 (5 bases). Germline V gives CDR1 SGHRS, CDR2 YFSETQ. Trimming stripped 4 bases from V and 6 bases from J, with 17 bases between. The CDR3 is 14 amino acids. CDR3 residues: CASSRMGRTSEQYF. Written as DNA, the CDR3 is TGCGCCAGCAGCCGGATGGGGAGAACCAGCGAGCAGTACTTC.

Here the CDR3 DNA reads TGCGCCAGCAACCGAATAGGTGCCAACGTCCTGACTTTC. It is translated as CASNRIGANVLTF. V usage is TRBV5-1 and J usage is TRBJ2-6, with D unresolved. Germline values: CDR1 SGHRS, CDR2 YFSETQ. The CDR3 has 13 amino acids. V dropped 6 bases and J dropped 7 bases, with 11 bases sitting between them.

The V and J genes are TRBV5-5 and TRBJ1-2; TRBD1 matches at 8 bases. J was trimmed by 7 bases and V by 2 bases; bases with no gene match: 13. The CDR3 covers 16 residues. Germline V gene sequence: CDR1 SGHKS, CDR2 YYEKEE (reference sequence). The CDR3 spells CASSFSPRQGLGGYTF. The DNA for the CDR3 is TGTGCCAGCAGCTTCTCCCCCCGACAGGGGTTGGGTGGCTACACCTTC.

CDR3 DNA sequence: TGCGCCAGCAGCATCGGACAGGCCCAGTATGGCTACACCTTC. It codes for CASSIGQAQYGYTF. The V gene is TRBV5-1, the J gene TRBJ1-2, with 7 positions matching TRBD1. With 4 bases clipped from V and 5 bases from J, the junction kept 8 bases outside the gene matches. Per germline, CDR1 SGHRS and CDR2 YFSETQ. The length of the CDR3 is 14 residues.

The chain couples TRBV20-1 to TRBJ2-3; 12 nucleotides line up with TRBD2. Germline-derived CDR1 and CDR2 are DFQATT and SNEGSKA (reference sequence). The CDR3 runs to 14 residues. Trimming at V came to 6 bases and at J to 4 bases, leaving 5 bases not matched to a gene. CDR3 DNA: TGCAGTGCCACCGGACTAGCGGGGTCAGATACGCAGTATTTT. As protein: CSATGLAGSDTQYF.

This clonotype has only a few counts. The chain has TRBV7-6 and TRBJ1-6; D gene unclear. Germline V gives CDR1 SGHVS, CDR2 FNYEAQ. V shed 4 bases and J shed 0 bases, with 7 bases lying between them. CDR3 length equals 15 residues. Written as DNA, the CDR3 is TGTGCCAGCAGCTCCGTGAGCTCCTATAATTCACCCCTCCACTTT. Its protein is CASSSVSSYNSPLHF.

In the case of this clonotype: Mismatch with germline at one junction end may stem from a read error. The chain employs TRBV2 and TRBJ2-3; D tentatively reads TRBD1 or TRBD2 (6 bases each). The CDR3 covers 15 residues. CDR1 is SNHLY, CDR2 FYNNEI, per germline. In nucleotides, the CDR3 is TGTGCCAGCAGTTCGAACCGAGGGGGGTGCGATACGCGGTATTTT. Its protein product is CASSSNRGGCDTRYF.

The chain recombines TRBV14 with TRBJ2-7, with D possibly TRBD2 on 6 matching bases. The CDR3 runs to 12 residues. The germline gives CDR1 SGHDN, CDR2 FVKESK. The V end was cut by 0 bases, the J end by 12 bases, with 12 bases between. The CDR3: CASSQDGTGRYF. The CDR3 coding sequence is TGTGCCAGCAGCCAAGATGGGACTGGGAGGTACTTC.

This clonotype turned up a few times. The rearrangement uses TRBV20-1 and TRBJ2-1, with D possibly being TRBD2 (6 bases). This CDR3 has 17 amino acids. CDR1 is DFQATT, CDR2 SNEGSKA, per germline (reference sequence). V gave up 3 bases and J gave up 7 bases, with 25 bases separating them. The CDR3 sequence: CSARSFAGTLSRNEQFF. The CDR3 region has the DNA TGCAGTGCTAGGAGTTTCGCGGGAACCTTAAGTAGGAATGAGCAGTTCTTC.

The chain couples TRBV12-3 or TRBV12-4 to TRBJ2-7, with 10 bases lining up with TRBD2. The CDR3 contains 16 residues. Losses at the gene ends were 5 bases for V and 2 bases for J; bases not matched to a gene: 9. The CDR3 loop reads CASSPAGAGGPYEQYF. CDR3 sequence (DNA): TGTGCCAGCAGTCCCGCCGGAGCGGGAGGGCCCTACGAGCAGTACTTC.

The chain recombines TRBV27 with TRBJ1-2; D is uncertain. V was clipped by 2 bases and J by 0 bases, with 10 bases between them. CDR3 length: 15 residues. CDR1 and CDR2 from the germline V gene are MNHEY and SMNVEV (reference sequence). In DNA, the CDR3 is TGTGCCAGCAGTTTAGACGGTACTGCTAACTATGGCTACACCTTC. Protein product: CASSLDGTANYGYTF.

This clonotype came up a few times. The V and J genes are TRBV7-2 and TRBJ2-7; D possibly corresponds to TRBD1 (5 bases). The CDR3 is 19 amino acids. From germline, CDR1 is SGHTA and CDR2 FQGNSA. Trimming shortened V by 2 bases and J by 0 bases, and 23 bases separated the two germline ends. The CDR3 DNA follows: TGTGCCAGCAGCTTACCCAATGTCTCGAGCCAGGGTTTCTCCTACGAGCAGTACTTC. It specifies CASSLPNVSSQGFSYEQYF.

This clonotype was seen just once. V gene TRBV7-2 combines with J gene TRBJ2-1; TRBD2 matches at 10 bases. The V segment lost 4 bases and the J segment 8 bases; nucleotides outside the gene matches: 23. The germline V gene encodes CDR1 SGHTA and CDR2 FQGNSA. The CDR3 is 20 residues long. CDR3 in amino acids: CASSSKDRVTDLAGVYEQFF. As DNA, the CDR3 is TGTGCCAGCAGCTCCAAAGACAGGGTTACGGACCTAGCGGGAGTATATGAGCAGTTCTTC. Full variable domain (rest looked up from reference TRBV7-2 and TRBJ2-1): GAGVSQSPSNKVTEKGKDVELRCDPISGHTALYWYRQSLGQGLEFLIYFQGNSAPDKSGLPSDRFSAERTGGSVSTLTIQRTQQEDSAVYLCASSSKDRVTDLAGVYEQFFGPGTRLTVL.

This sequence joins TRBV29-1 and TRBJ1-1, with 8 bases aligning to TRBD1. With 4 bases clipped from V and 5 bases from J, the junction kept 6 bases outside the gene matches. The V gene's germline CDR1 is SQVTM and CDR2 ANQGSEA. The CDR3 length is 13 residues. The CDR3 loop is CSVGNRGGTEAFF. CDR3 nucleotide sequence: TGCAGCGTTGGGAACAGGGGGGGAACTGAAGCTTTCTTT.

The rearrangement links TRBV20-1 to TRBJ2-2, with unresolved D. Trimming pared 7 bases from V and 6 bases from J, leaving 15 bases between. The CDR3 spans 13 residues. The germline CDR1 and CDR2 sequences are DFQATT and SNEGSKA (reference sequence). CDR3: CSVPVALSGELFF. Here the CDR3 DNA reads TGCAGTGTACCGGTAGCATTATCCGGGGAGCTGTTTTTT.

This clonotype was detected only a few times. This chain joins TRBV12-3 or TRBV12-4 and TRBJ1-2; 9 bases fit TRBD1. The CDR3 sequence is 17 residues long. The junction had 17 bases not matched to a gene; V was cut back by 4 bases and J by 8 bases. The CDR3 sequence is CASSSPGRDRALGGYTF. Here the CDR3 DNA reads TGTGCCAGCAGTTCCCCTGGCCGGGACAGGGCCCTCGGAGGCTACACCTTC.